This is a list of T cell receptor beta chains from one sample in a study of cytomegalovirus exposure and HLA in healthy donors. The assay was immunoSEQ multiplex PCR, and TCRdb's table has in-frame clones only and misses some. The repertoire has 150,000 to 200,000 clones, 62% of them found once; the top ten carry about 2.9%. Sequencing was done on a sample of PBMCs. Source of these receptors: a middle-aged man in good health and CMV-seronegative. The CDR3 runs from the conserved cysteine through the conserved F or W. D genes are given only for firm matches. Clone size is stated in some rows and not others, as once, few, many or a class when expanded.

clone_size,j_call,v_call,d_call,cdr3_aa,cdr3_nt
.,TRBJ2-3,TRBV9,TRBD2,CASSVDGREGDTQYF,TGTGCCAGCAGCGTTGATGGGCGGGAGGGAGATACGCAGTATTTT
.,TRBJ1-1,TRBV15,.,CATSRLGDTEAFF,TGTGCCACCAGCAGGCTCGGAGACACTGAAGCTTTCTTT
.,TRBJ2-4,TRBV20-1,.,CSPWGVGIQYF,TGCAGTCCGTGGGGGGTGGGCATTCAGTACTTC
once,TRBJ1-3,TRBV6-5,TRBD1,CASGGQAGNTIYF,TGTGCCAGCGGGGGACAGGCGGGAAACACCATATATTTT
.,TRBJ2-7,TRBV5-4,TRBD2,CASRVRTSGTYEQYF,TGTGCCAGCAGGGTCAGGACTAGCGGGACCTACGAGCAGTACTTC
.,TRBJ1-2,TRBV18,.,CASSPEAGVYYGYTF,TGTGCCAGCTCACCAGAGGCAGGGGTCTACTATGGCTACACCTTC
.,TRBJ1-5,TRBV6-1,.,CASRGTRTLNQPQHF,TGTGCCAGCAGAGGGACACGGACCCTTAATCAGCCCCAGCATTTT
few,TRBJ1-1,TRBV28,TRBD1,CASSWQGAEAFF,TGTGCCAGCAGTTGGCAGGGGGCTGAAGCTTTCTTT
few,TRBJ1-6,TRBV12-5,TRBD1,CASWTGIWHSPLHF,TGTGCGAGCTGGACAGGAATTTGGCATTCACCCCTCCACTTT
.,TRBJ2-5,TRBV5-5,.,CASSLAGSQETQYF,TGTGCCAGCAGCTTGGCCGGGTCTCAAGAGACCCAGTACTTC
.,TRBJ1-1,TRBV25-1,.,CASRSRLAANTEAFF,TGTGCCAGCAGGTCTCGGTTAGCCGCGAACACTGAAGCTTTCTTT
once,TRBJ2-2,TRBV5-6,.,CASSMGAGRELFF,TGTGCCAGCAGCATGGGGGCGGGACGGGAGCTGTTTTTT
.,TRBJ2-7,TRBV7-2,TRBD2,CASSSFASGKTYEQYF,TGTGCCAGCAGCTCCTTTGCAAGCGGGAAGACCTACGAGCAGTACTTC
.,TRBJ2-7,TRBV4-1,.,CASSQPGLTYEQYF,TGCGCCAGCAGCCAACCGGGACTTACCTACGAGCAGTACTTC
.,TRBJ1-2,TRBV30,TRBD1,CAWGQGSGYTF,TGTGCCTGGGGACAGGGGTCTGGCTACACCTTC
.,TRBJ2-7,TRBV30,.,CAWSQRAYYEQYF,TGTGCCTGGAGTCAGCGGGCGTACTACGAGCAGTACTTC
.,TRBJ1-2,TRBV29-1,.,CSVQDNYGYTF,TGCAGCGTTCAGGATAACTATGGCTACACCTTC
.,TRBJ2-7,TRBV15,TRBD1,CATSRQRGGAYEQYF,TGTGCCACCAGCCGACAACGAGGGGGCGCGTACGAGCAGTACTTC
few,TRBJ2-3,TRBV30,TRBD2,CAREAGATDTQYF,TGTGCCCGGGAGGCTGGGGCCACAGATACGCAGTATTTT